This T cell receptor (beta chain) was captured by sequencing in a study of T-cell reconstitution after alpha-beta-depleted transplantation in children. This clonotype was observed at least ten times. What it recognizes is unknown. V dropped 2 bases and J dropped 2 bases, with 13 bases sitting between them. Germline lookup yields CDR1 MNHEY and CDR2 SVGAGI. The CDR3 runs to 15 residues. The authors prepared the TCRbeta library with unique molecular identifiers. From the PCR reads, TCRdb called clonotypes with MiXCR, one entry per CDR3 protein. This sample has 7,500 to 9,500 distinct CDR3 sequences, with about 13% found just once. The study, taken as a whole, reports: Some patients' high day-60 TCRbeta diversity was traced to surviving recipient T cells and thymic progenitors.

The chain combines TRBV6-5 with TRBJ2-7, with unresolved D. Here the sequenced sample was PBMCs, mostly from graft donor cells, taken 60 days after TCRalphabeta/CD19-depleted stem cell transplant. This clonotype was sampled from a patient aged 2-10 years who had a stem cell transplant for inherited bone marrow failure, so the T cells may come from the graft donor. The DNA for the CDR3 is TGTGCCAGCAGTTACAGGAGCCGACAAACCTACGAGCAGTACTTC. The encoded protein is CASSYRSRQTYEQYF.